This T cell receptor (beta chain) was sequenced in a study of control samples from healthy donors and cancer patients. The germline V gene encodes CDR1 KGHSH and CDR2 LQKENI. V was pared by 1 base and J by 6 bases, with 12 bases between. There are 14 residues in the CDR3. Method: immunoSEQ multiplex PCR; TCRdb's copy keeps in-frame clones and lacks some. This sample has 90,000 to 150,000 clones, with about nine tenths found just once. The material sequenced was blood. The chain joins TRBV18 to TRBJ1-2, with D perhaps TRBD1 (5 bases). The TCR sequence derives from a man aged 40-49 years in good health. The CDR3 spells CASSPRDGANGYTF. Written as DNA, the CDR3 is TGTGCCAGCTCACCACGGGATGGGGCTAATGGCTACACCTTC.